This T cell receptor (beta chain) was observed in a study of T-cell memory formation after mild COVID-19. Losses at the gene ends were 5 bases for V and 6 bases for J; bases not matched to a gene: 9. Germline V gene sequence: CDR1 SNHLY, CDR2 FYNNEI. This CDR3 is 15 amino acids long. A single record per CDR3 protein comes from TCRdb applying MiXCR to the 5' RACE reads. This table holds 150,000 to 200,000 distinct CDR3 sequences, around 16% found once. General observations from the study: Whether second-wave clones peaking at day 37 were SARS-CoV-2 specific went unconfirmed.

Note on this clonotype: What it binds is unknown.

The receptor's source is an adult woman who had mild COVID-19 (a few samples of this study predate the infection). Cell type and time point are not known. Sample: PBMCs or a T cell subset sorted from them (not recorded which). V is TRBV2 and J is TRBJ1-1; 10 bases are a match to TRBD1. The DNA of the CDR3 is TGTGCCAGCAGTCGGACAGGGGGTTATGGTTCTGAAGCTTTCTTT. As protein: CASSRTGGYGSEAFF.